Shown below are 26 T cell receptor beta chains from a single sample sequenced in a study of neurological immune-mediated disorders. TCRdb reprocessed the 5' RACE reads with MiXCR, giving one entry per CDR3 protein. This sample has roughly 100,000 distinct CDR3 sequences, with roughly 4% found just once. Sequenced: PBMCs. Source of these receptors: a woman younger than 35 with multiple sclerosis.

In this sample, this clonotype turned up many times. This chain joins TRBV15 and TRBJ1-5; the D gene is possibly TRBD1 (6 bases). Between the trimmed V and J ends, which lost 2 bases and 2 bases, there was a span of 10 bases. This CDR3 is 15 amino acids long. Germline V CDR1 and CDR2: LNHNV, YYDKDF (reference sequence). The DNA for the CDR3 is TGTGCCACCAGCAGACAGGGGACGGGCAATCAGCCCCAGCATTTT. Translating gives CATSRQGTGNQPQHF.

This clonotype came up many times. The CDR3 DNA is TGTGCCAGCAGCGTAGTAGGGTCCCTCTACAATGAGCAGTTCTTC. It translates to CASSVVGSLYNEQFF. This chain joins TRBV9 and TRBJ2-1, with D unclear. The germline V gene encodes CDR1 SGDLS and CDR2 YYNGEE. V lost 0 bases and J 3 bases, leaving 10 bases between the germline ends. The CDR3 spans 15 residues.

About this clonotype itself: It may be a read error: a sequence one base away is much more abundant. This chain connects TRBV12-3 or TRBV12-4 to TRBJ1-3; perhaps TRBD1 as D (5 bases). The CDR3 has 13 residues. CDR3 residues: CASTRDSGKTIYF. The CDR3 DNA reads as TGTGCCAGCACTCGGGACTCTGGAAAAACCATATATTTT.

This clonotype was observed at least ten times. V is TRBV20-1 and J is TRBJ1-1; unclear D gene. This CDR3 comprises 13 residues. Germline lookup yields CDR1 DFQATT and CDR2 SNEGSKA (reference sequence). Trimming stripped 6 bases from V and 8 bases from J, with 19 bases between. CDR3: CSANRRAVGEAFF. The CDR3, as DNA: TGCAGTGCCAATCGGAGGGCGGTAGGGGAAGCTTTCTTT.

Many counts were recorded for this clonotype. The genes are TRBV5-1 and TRBJ2-2, with unresolved D. This CDR3 has 13 amino acids. Germline lookup yields CDR1 SGHRS and CDR2 YFSETQ. Trimming took 2 bases from V and 3 from J, leaving 5 bases between them. CDR3 DNA: TGCGCCAGCAGCTTTGCGGACACCGGGGAGCTGTTTTTT. Protein: CASSFADTGELFF.

This clonotype was seen many times. The chain carries TRBV20-1 and TRBJ2-1; D gene ambiguous. Trimming stripped 6 bases from V and 0 bases from J, with 15 bases between. This CDR3 comprises 15 residues. Germline V lookup: CDR1 DFQATT, CDR2 SNEGSKA (reference sequence). The CDR3 region is CSARSFRRSYNEQFF. The DNA of the CDR3 is TGCAGTGCCAGATCCTTCAGGCGCTCCTACAATGAGCAGTTCTTC.

The sample holds a few counts of this clonotype. This likely comes from a read error, as the CDR3 has no conserved phenylalanine or tryptophan at its end. The V call is TRBV4-1, the J call TRBJ2-7; D perhaps matches TRBD1 (5 bases). The CDR3 is made up of 13 amino acids. Germline CDR1 is MGHRA and CDR2 is YSYEKL. The V gene lost 0 bases and the J gene lost 6 bases, with 9 bases spanning the gap. In DNA, the CDR3 is TGCGCCAGCAGCCAAGAACAGGTACGCGAGCAGTACATC. It yields the protein CASSQEQVREQYI.

This clonotype was found many times. The CDR3 sequence: CASSARLAGGYNEQFF. The DNA for the CDR3 is TGTGCCAGCTCAGCCCGACTAGCGGGGGGCTACAATGAGCAGTTCTTC. The rearrangement joins TRBV18 to TRBJ2-1; 13 nucleotides match TRBD2. The CDR3 length is 16 residues. From germline, CDR1 is KGHSH and CDR2 LQKENI. Unmatched junction bases numbered 4, after V lost 5 bases and J lost 3 bases.

The V gene is TRBV12-5, the J gene TRBJ2-1; 9 bases line up with TRBD1. The V gene end was trimmed by 3 bases and the J gene end by 7 bases; junction bases not matched to a gene: 13. Germline V gene data show CDR1 as LGHNT and CDR2 as FRNRAP. The CDR3 length is 17 residues. The CDR3 reads CASGFWTGAKRDNEQFF. The CDR3 nucleotides are TGTGCTAGTGGTTTCTGGACAGGGGCAAAAAGGGATAATGAGCAGTTCTTC.

This clonotype was counted many times. J is TRBJ1-5 and V is TRBV10-3; D perhaps matches TRBD1 (6 bases). Germline CDR1 and CDR2: ENHRY and SYGVKD. Trimming took 3 bases from V and 3 from J, leaving 9 bases between them. This CDR3 is 14 amino acids long. The CDR3, as DNA: TGTGCCATCAGTGAACAGGGTAACAATCAGCCCCAGCATTTT. This sequence encodes CAISEQGNNQPQHF.

This clonotype was recorded many times. This sequence joins TRBV5-1 and TRBJ2-3; no clear D. CDR1 and CDR2 from the germline V gene are SGHRS and YFSETQ. V was pared by 0 bases and J by 0 bases, with 8 bases between. The CDR3 length is 15 residues. The CDR3 nucleotides are TGCGCCAGCAGCTTGGAAGTAGGTAGCACAGATACGCAGTATTTT. It codes for CASSLEVGSTDTQYF.

This clonotype was found many times. The V gene is TRBV2, the J gene TRBJ1-5, with D tentatively TRBD1 (5 bases). Germline loops: CDR1 SNHLY, CDR2 FYNNEI. The CDR3 covers 13 residues. V lost 7 bases, J lost 7 bases, and 14 bases lay in between. CDR3 coding DNA: TGTGCCAGCACGGGGGGTCTGGGGCAGCCCCAGCATTTT. Translated, it gives CASTGGLGQPQHF.

This clonotype appeared many times. The rearrangement joins TRBV15 to TRBJ1-2; the D is unclear. Germline CDR1 and CDR2: LNHNV and YYDKDF (reference sequence). The V and J ends lost 0 bases and 4 bases respectively, with 9 bases between them. CDR3 length: 14 residues. CDR3 nucleotides: TGTGCCACCAGCAGAGATCGAACAGCCTATGGCTACACCTTC. Translating gives CATSRDRTAYGYTF. The whole variable domain, remainder taken from reference TRBV15 and TRBJ1-2, is DAMVIQNPRYQVTQFGKPVTLSCSQTLNHNVMYWYQQKSSQAPKLLFHYYDKDFNNEADTPDNFQSRRPNTSFCFLDIRSPGLGDTAMYLCATSRDRTAYGYTFGSGTRLTVV.

This clonotype was observed at least ten times. This rearrangement joins TRBV10-1 to TRBJ2-2; D perhaps matches TRBD2 (6 bases). The ends were cut back, 0 bases at V and 6 bases at J, with 8 bases in the middle. This CDR3 is built from 14 residues. Germline CDR1 WNHNN, CDR2 SYGVQD (reference sequence). The CDR3 nucleotides are TGCGCCAGCAGTGAGTCGTGGGAGGCCGGGGAGCTGTTTTTT. Translated, it gives CASSESWEAGELFF.

The chain links TRBV5-1 to TRBJ2-3; D perhaps matches TRBD1 (6 bases). The V gene lost 0 bases and the J gene lost 5 bases, with 10 bases spanning the gap. The CDR3 is 14 amino acids. CDR1 is SGHRS and CDR2 is YFSETQ in the germline V gene. Here the CDR3 reads CASSLGTEGDTQYF. In DNA form, the CDR3 reads TGCGCCAGCAGCTTGGGGACAGAAGGAGATACGCAGTATTTT.

This clonotype occurred many times. The rearrangement links TRBV24-1 to TRBJ2-5; TRBD2 might be the D (6 bases). The CDR3 is 18 amino acids. The germline CDR1 and CDR2 sequences are KGHDR and SFDVKD. The V gene lost 3 bases and the J gene lost 7 bases, with 26 bases spanning the gap. CDR3 in DNA: TGTGCCACCAGTGATGGGGGGTCGGGACCGCTGTCCAAGAGGACCCAGTACTTC. Translating gives CATSDGGSGPLSKRTQYF.

Ten or more counts support this clonotype. The chain employs TRBV20-1 and TRBJ1-1; the D is unclear. V was shortened by 3 bases and J by 4 bases, with 12 bases between the two germline ends. The CDR3 length is 13 residues. Germline V gene sequence: CDR1 DFQATT, CDR2 SNEGSKA (reference sequence). DNA for the CDR3: TGCAGTGCTAGCATGGTTACCGCCACTGAAGCTTTCTTT. Its protein is CSASMVTATEAFF.

This clonotype was counted many times. The gene calls are TRBV4-2 and TRBJ2-7, with D perhaps TRBD1 or TRBD2 (5 bases each). The CDR3 is made up of 17 amino acids. Trimming left V 2 bases short and J 4 bases short, with 21 bases between. Germline V gene sequence: CDR1 LGHNA, CDR2 YNFKEQ. The CDR3 bases are TGTGCCAGCAGCCAACCTCCCTTTGGGACCCATACTTACGAGCAGTACTTC. It translates to CASSQPPFGTHTYEQYF.

This clonotype has a count of ten or more. The rearrangement uses TRBV5-1 and TRBJ2-3; D is perhaps TRBD1 (6 bases). This CDR3 is built from 14 residues. V lost 0 bases, J lost 4 bases, and 9 bases lay in between. In germline, CDR1 is SGHRS, CDR2 YFSETQ. The CDR3 is CASSLGQVADTQYF. The CDR3 bases are TGCGCCAGCAGCTTGGGACAGGTCGCAGATACGCAGTATTTT.

This clonotype has ten or more counts. The chain couples TRBV7-2 to TRBJ2-1; no reliable D call. The CDR3 is 16 residues long. Trimming shortened V by 4 bases and J by 0 bases, and 13 bases separated the two germline ends. The germline CDR1 and CDR2 sequences are SGHTA and FQGNSA. As DNA, the CDR3 is TGTGCCAGCAGCTCTCGTCGAGCTGCCTCCTACAATGAGCAGTTCTTC. This encodes CASSSRRAASYNEQFF.

This clonotype was detected many times. This chain uses TRBV12-3 or TRBV12-4 with TRBJ1-5, with D unresolved. The V and J ends lost 0 bases and 7 bases respectively, with 13 bases between them. CDR3 size: 15 residues. The CDR3 loop is CASSLASGGEQPQHF. The CDR3 region has the DNA TGTGCCAGCAGTTTAGCGTCGGGAGGTGAACAGCCCCAGCATTTT.

This clonotype has ten or more counts. The chain uses TRBV7-2 and TRBJ2-7; a possible D gene is TRBD1 (5 bases). Germline V gene data show CDR1 as SGHTA and CDR2 as FQGNSA. V lost 4 bases and J lost 0, with 13 bases in between. This CDR3 is built from 15 residues. The CDR3: CASSSSRQNSYEQYF. The CDR3 DNA reads TGTGCCAGCAGCTCCAGTAGACAGAACTCCTACGAGCAGTACTTC.

This clonotype was seen at least ten times. V and J are TRBV28 and TRBJ2-2; the match to TRBD2 covers 8 bases. The CDR3 covers 15 residues. Germline loops: CDR1 MDHEN, CDR2 SYDVKM. J gave up 4 bases and V 6 bases, and 7 bases lay outside the gene matches. The CDR3 DNA is TGTGCCAGCAGACCCTTAGCGGGAACCACCGGGGAGCTGTTTTTT. It encodes CASRPLAGTTGELFF.

This clonotype was detected many times. This chain joins TRBV29-1 and TRBJ2-1; no definite D call. CDR3 length equals 14 residues. The V gene's germline CDR1 is SQVTM and CDR2 ANQGSEA. V was clipped by 6 bases and J by 9 bases, with 21 bases between them. The CDR3 DNA reads TGCAGCGTCGCCCCCCAAATGGGTCGGGCTGAGCAGTTCTTC. It specifies CSVAPQMGRAEQFF.

This clonotype was recorded many times. The genes are TRBV3-1 and TRBJ1-3; D is unresolved. Trimming stripped 4 bases from V and 0 bases from J, with 7 bases between. The CDR3 contains 14 residues. From germline, CDR1 is LGHDT and CDR2 YNNKEL (reference sequence). The CDR3 loop reads CASSPASSGNTIYF. The DNA for the CDR3 is TGTGCCAGCAGCCCCGCCAGCTCTGGAAACACCATATATTTT.

This clonotype was found many times. This chain uses TRBV29-1 with TRBJ1-1; the D is unclear. Per the germline V gene, CDR1 is SQVTM and CDR2 is ANQGSEA. The CDR3 has 12 residues. V lost 4 bases and J lost 3, with 9 bases in between. The CDR3, as DNA: TGCAGCGTTGGTCAAAAGGACACTGAAGCTTTCTTT. Translating gives CSVGQKDTEAFF.